The next 10 T cell receptor beta chains were all read from a single sample in a study of T-cell reconstitution after alpha-beta-depleted transplantation in children. Preparation of the TCRbeta library was carried out with unique molecular identifiers. One entry per CDR3 protein results from TCRdb running MiXCR on the PCR reads. Of about 420,000 distinct CDR3 sequences listed, around 16% are singletons. The sequenced sample was PBMCs, mostly from graft donor cells, obtained 360 days after TCRalphabeta/CD19-depleted stem cell transplant. The receptors originated from a boy under three years old who had a stem cell transplant for Wiskott-Aldrich syndrome, so the T cells may come from the graft donor.

CDR3 nucleotides: TGTGCCAGCAGCGTAGTTACGGGAGGGCGGGATGAGCAGTTCTTC. It is translated as CASSVVTGGRDEQFF. V is TRBV9 and J is TRBJ2-1, with TRBD2 matching over 8 bases. CDR3 length equals 15 residues. V trimming: 0 bases; J trimming: 8 bases; junction bases outside the gene matches: 7. Germline assignment: CDR1 SGDLS and CDR2 YYNGEE.

This clonotype has just a few counts. The J gene is TRBJ2-2, the V gene TRBV7-2; D is ambiguous. V was shortened by 6 bases and J by 6 bases, with 14 bases between the two germline ends. This CDR3 spans 14 amino acids. CDR1 is SGHTA and CDR2 is FQGNSA in the germline V gene. The CDR3 here is CASSWSVWAGELFF. The CDR3 coding sequence is TGTGCCAGCAGTTGGTCCGTTTGGGCCGGGGAGCTGTTTTTT.

The table lists this clonotype with a few counts. This rearrangement joins TRBV18 to TRBJ2-7; D not resolved. CDR1 and CDR2 from the germline V gene are KGHSH and LQKENI. V was pared by 1 base and J by 3 bases, with 7 bases between. This CDR3 region has 13 residues. The DNA of the CDR3 is TGTGCCAGCTCACCACTAGCTTACTACGAGCAGTACTTC. Protein: CASSPLAYYEQYF.

This clonotype showed up many times. The rearrangement uses TRBV18 and TRBJ2-3; 9 bases agree with TRBD2. The germline CDR1 and CDR2 sequences are KGHSH and LQKENI. V shed 2 bases, J shed 5 bases, and the junction held 5 bases outside the gene matches. This CDR3 is built from 15 residues. The CDR3 is CASSPAGGPRDTQYF. The CDR3 region has the DNA TGTGCCAGCTCACCAGCGGGGGGGCCGAGAGATACGCAGTATTTT.

This clonotype was counted a few times. Here the CDR3 reads CASSDEGWGQGDGYTF. Here the CDR3 DNA reads TGTGCCAGCAGTGATGAAGGGTGGGGGCAGGGTGATGGCTACACCTTC. The J gene is TRBJ1-2, the V gene TRBV25-1, with TRBD1 as a possible D gene (6 bases). CDR1 and CDR2 (germline): MGHDK, SYGVNS. CDR3 length: 16 residues. The ends were cut back, 3 bases at V and 6 bases at J, with 20 bases in the middle.

V is TRBV5-1 and J is TRBJ1-1; D is perhaps TRBD1 (5 bases). Germline V gene lookup returns CDR1 SGHRS and CDR2 YFSETQ. The CDR3 sequence is 15 residues long. The V end lost 0 bases, the J end lost 3 bases, and 12 bases lay between the germline ends. The CDR3 DNA is TGCGCCAGCAGCTTGGTCAGGGTCGGGGACACTGAAGCTTTCTTT. This sequence encodes CASSLVRVGDTEAFF.

The CDR3 here is CSARATSGGFSSYNEQFF. DNA for the CDR3: TGCAGTGCTAGGGCAACTAGCGGGGGGTTTAGCTCCTACAATGAGCAGTTCTTC. The rearrangement joins TRBV20-1 to TRBJ2-1, with 12 positions matching TRBD2. The CDR3 is made up of 18 amino acids. CDR1 DFQATT and CDR2 SNEGSKA come from the germline V gene (reference sequence). After removal of 3 bases from V and 0 bases from J, the junction contained 9 bases not matched to a gene.

The V and J genes are TRBV5-1 and TRBJ2-2; perhaps TRBD1 as D (5 bases). The CDR3 is 14 residues long. CDR1 and CDR2 (germline): SGHRS, YFSETQ. Trimming pared 2 bases from V and 1 base from J, leaving 6 bases between. The CDR3 here is CASSFRENTGELFF. The CDR3 DNA reads TGCGCCAGCAGCTTCAGGGAGAACACCGGGGAGCTGTTTTTT. The full variable domain, in which reference TRBV5-1 and TRBJ2-2 provide the parts outside the CDR3, is KAGVTQTPRYLIKTRGQQVTLSCSPISGHRSVSWYQQTPGQGLQFLFEYFSETQRNKGNFPGRFSGRQFSNSRSEMNVSTLELGDSALYLCASSFRENTGELFFGEGSRLTVL.

The chain joins TRBV18 to TRBJ2-5, with D possibly matching TRBD2 (6 bases). With 3 bases removed from V and 1 base from J, the gap between germline ends came to 12 bases. The CDR3 runs to 15 residues. Germline CDR1 and CDR2: KGHSH and LQKENI. CDR3 DNA: TGTGCCAGCTCACCGGGCCAGCGGGCCCAAGAGACCCAGTACTTC. This gives the protein CASSPGQRAQETQYF.

This clonotype occurred a few times. In DNA, the CDR3 is TGTGCCACCAGTCCGATCGGGACAGAAAGGGACAATGAGCAGTTCTTC. Amino acid sequence: CATSPIGTERDNEQFF. The rearrangement joins TRBV24-1 to TRBJ2-1; 7 nucleotides match TRBD1. The junction had 12 bases not matched to a gene; V was cut back by 6 bases and J by 5 bases. Germline loops: CDR1 KGHDR, CDR2 SFDVKD. There are 16 residues in the CDR3.